This record looks at one T cell receptor beta chain sequence and its context. The antigen is undetermined. This sample is drawn from a study of cytomegalovirus exposure and HLA in healthy donors. Although they were nominally healthy when sampled, donors likely had unrecorded immune exposures. CDR3 length equals 15 residues. Germline V gives CDR1 SGHRS, CDR2 YFSETQ. Germline trimming cut 4 bases from V and 9 bases from J; bases unmatched to any gene: 11. Points from the study as a whole: Presence/absence analyses assumed roughly uniform sequencing depth across donors. As confirmed in vitro, three CMV-associated chains were specific for CMV antigens. CMV serostatus stood as the only immune exposure information on hand.

The PCR made use of 60 Vbeta and 13 Jbeta primers. The data were produced by immunoSEQ multiplex PCR, yet TCRdb's version contains in-frame clones alone and is incomplete. Found here are under 200,000 clones, just over 75% of them singletons; the top ten hold just over 2%. The clonotype comes from a woman younger than 45 in good health and CMV-seropositive. This chain joins TRBV5-1 and TRBJ2-1; the match to TRBD2 covers 9 bases. The sequencing input was PBMCs. Written as DNA, the CDR3 is TGCGCCAGCAGCCCCCTAAGCGGGGGGCGTGGTGAGCAGTTCTTC. Amino acids: CASSPLSGGRGEQFF. Filled out from reference TRBV5-1 and TRBJ2-1, the complete variable domain reads KAGVTQTPRYLIKTRGQQVTLSCSPISGHRSVSWYQQTPGQGLQFLFEYFSETQRNKGNFPGRFSGRQFSNSRSEMNVSTLELGDSALYLCASSPLSGGRGEQFFGPGTRLTVL.